Sequencing of this T cell receptor beta chain was carried out in a study of blood T cell repertoires in COVID-19. Clones were read by immunoSEQ multiplex PCR, and TCRdb kept only the in-frame ones, dropping some. The sample contains about 180,000 clones, roughly 88% of which appear only once. This sequence originates from a human donor with active or convalescent COVID-19. The donor label of this sample is uncertain. Sequenced material: peripheral blood.

The CDR3 DNA reads as TGTGCCAGCAGCACTAATACCGCTTATAGCACAGATACGCAGTATTTT. Protein sequence: CASSTNTAYSTDTQYF. This sequence joins TRBV28 and TRBJ2-3; no clear D gene. The CDR3 is 16 residues long. V was cut by 6 bases and J by 0 bases, with 16 bases left in between. The germline CDR1 and CDR2 sequences are MDHEN and SYDVKM.